A selection of T cell receptor beta chains follows, all from one sample in a study of breast tumors, draining lymph nodes, adjacent tissues. TCRdb re-called the multiplex PCR reads through MiXCR, storing one row per CDR3 protein. This table has 15,000 to 20,000 distinct CDR3 sequences, about 45% appearing once. Material: tumor-adjacent breast tissue. These receptors came from a female donor with breast cancer. Some clones in this sample may be carry-over from other donors' samples. Each CDR3 is given with its conserved first and last residue. Fields, in order: CDR3 length, D gene, clone size, J gene, V gene, CDR3 protein, CDR3 DNA. A D gene is named only where the DNA matches it firmly. Some rows have no size entry. The others give once, few or many, or a class for an expanded clone.

length: 19
D: TRBD2
size: many
J: TRBJ2-1
V: TRBV6-1
CDR3: CASGELAGVLGGSYNEQFF
DNA: TGTGCCAGCGGGGAACTAGCGGGAGTCCTGGGGGGCTCCTACAATGAGCAGTTCTTC

length: 14
D: TRBD1
size: -
J: TRBJ1-6
V: TRBV7-8
CDR3: CASSLAGGSSPLHF
DNA: TGTGCCAGCAGCTTAGCAGGGGGCTCCTCACCCCTCCACTTT

length: 15
D: TRBD2
size: -
J: TRBJ2-7
V: TRBV2
CDR3: CASSVVPSGSHEQYF
DNA: TGTGCCAGCAGTGTAGTTCCTAGCGGGAGCCACGAGCAGTACTTC

length: 16
D: -
size: -
J: TRBJ2-7
V: TRBV7-9
CDR3: CASSSKTGESSYEQYF
DNA: TGTGCCAGCAGCTCAAAGACGGGGGAGAGCTCCTACGAGCAGTACTTC

length: 15
D: TRBD1
size: -
J: TRBJ2-7
V: TRBV11-2
CDR3: CASSLGRTTGREQYF
DNA: TGTGCCAGCAGTTTAGGCAGGACGACAGGGCGCGAGCAGTACTTC

length: 13
D: -
size: -
J: TRBJ2-7
V: TRBV6-1
CDR3: CASSEQVGGEQYF
DNA: TGTGCCAGCAGTGAACAGGTCGGAGGCGAGCAGTACTTC

length: 13
D: -
size: many
J: TRBJ2-7
V: TRBV27
CDR3: CASSSGASYEQYF
DNA: TGTGCCAGCAGTTCCGGAGCTTCCTACGAGCAGTACTTC

length: 12
D: -
size: -
J: TRBJ2-1
V: TRBV2
CDR3: CASNEDIYEQFF
DNA: TGTGCCAGCAATGAAGACATTTATGAGCAGTTCTTC

length: 14
D: TRBD1
size: -
J: TRBJ1-6
V: TRBV7-2
CDR3: CASSSQGGNSPLHF
DNA: TGTGCCAGCAGCTCTCAGGGGGGGAATTCACCCCTCCACTTT

length: 16
D: -
size: -
J: TRBJ2-1
V: TRBV6-5
CDR3: CASRHSAGSSYNEQFF
DNA: TGTGCCAGCAGGCACTCAGCGGGTAGCTCCTACAATGAGCAGTTCTTC

length: 19
D: TRBD2
size: -
J: TRBJ2-3
V: TRBV20-1
CDR3: CSARGRLAGGQQNTDTQYF
DNA: TGCAGTGCTAGAGGGAGACTAGCGGGGGGGCAACAGAACACAGATACGCAGTATTTT

length: 15
D: -
size: -
J: TRBJ2-1
V: TRBV7-3
CDR3: CASSEVNVGPNEQFF
DNA: TGTGCCAGCAGTGAAGTGAATGTAGGGCCCAATGAGCAGTTCTTC

length: 14
D: -
size: few
J: TRBJ1-1
V: TRBV6-1
CDR3: CASSEEPENTEAFF
DNA: TGTGCCAGCAGTGAAGAGCCAGAGAACACTGAAGCTTTCTTT

length: 15
D: TRBD2
size: many
J: TRBJ2-3
V: TRBV6-4
CDR3: CASSQAGGSTDTQYF
DNA: TGTGCCAGCAGTCAGGCGGGGGGTTCCACAGATACGCAGTATTTT

length: 20
D: TRBD2
size: many
J: TRBJ2-1
V: TRBV6-5
CDR3: CASQKIPGLAGVGSYNEQFF
DNA: TGTGCCAGCCAAAAGATTCCGGGACTAGCGGGAGTAGGTTCCTACAATGAGCAGTTCTTC

length: 15
D: -
size: -
J: TRBJ2-5
V: TRBV6-5
CDR3: CASSHSTGEGETQYF
DNA: TGTGCCAGCAGTCACTCGACTGGAGAAGGAGAGACCCAGTACTTC

length: 14
D: TRBD1
size: medium-sized
J: TRBJ1-6
V: TRBV30
CDR3: CAWRGQSNNSPLHF
DNA: TGTGCCTGGAGGGGACAGTCAAATAATTCACCCCTCCACTTT

length: 19
D: TRBD2
size: few
J: TRBJ2-1
V: TRBV4-3
CDR3: CASSQEPGVAGGPVNEQFF
DNA: TGCGCCAGCAGCCAAGAGCCTGGGGTAGCGGGGGGGCCCGTCAATGAGCAGTTCTTC

length: 14
D: TRBD1
size: -
J: TRBJ1-3
V: TRBV7-8
CDR3: CASSLGDRGNTIYF
DNA: TGTGCCAGCAGCTTAGGGGACAGGGGGAACACCATATATTTT

length: 12
D: -
size: -
J: TRBJ2-7
V: TRBV2
CDR3: CASSDWDYEQYF
DNA: TGTGCCAGCAGTGATTGGGACTACGAGCAGTACTTC

length: 14
D: -
size: many
J: TRBJ1-2
V: TRBV14
CDR3: CASSQGRQDDGYTF
DNA: TGTGCCAGCAGCCAAGGACGACAGGATGATGGCTACACCTTC

length: 14
D: -
size: many
J: TRBJ2-7
V: TRBV3-2
CDR3: CATSRDRGFYEQYF
DNA: TGTGCCACCTCACGGGACAGGGGTTTTTACGAGCAGTACTTC

length: 13
D: -
size: many
J: TRBJ2-1
V: TRBV25-1
CDR3: CASSSRGWNEQFF
DNA: TGTGCCAGCAGTAGTCGGGGTTGGAATGAGCAGTTCTTC

length: 18
D: TRBD2
size: many
J: TRBJ2-7
V: TRBV28
CDR3: CASSRPYFLTGGPDEQYF
DNA: TGTGCCAGCAGCCGACCGTACTTTTTAACGGGAGGGCCCGACGAGCAGTACTTC

length: 14
D: -
size: many
J: TRBJ2-2
V: TRBV2
CDR3: CASSVGGNTGELFF
DNA: TGTGCCAGCAGTGTTGGGGGGAACACCGGGGAGCTGTTTTTT

length: 13
D: -
size: many
J: TRBJ2-1
V: TRBV15
CDR3: CATSRDPGNEQFF
DNA: TGTGCCACCAGCAGAGATCCCGGGAATGAGCAGTTCTTC

length: 15
D: -
size: -
J: TRBJ2-6
V: TRBV20-1
CDR3: CSARDQGAGANVLTF
DNA: TGCAGTGCTAGAGATCAGGGAGCAGGGGCCAACGTCCTGACTTTC

length: 14
D: -
size: medium-sized
J: TRBJ2-7
V: TRBV20-1
CDR3: CSAPKTRSTYEQYF
DNA: TGCAGTGCCCCTAAGACTAGGTCCACCTACGAGCAGTACTTC

length: 17
D: TRBD2
size: medium-sized
J: TRBJ2-2
V: TRBV19
CDR3: CASSLGSGRPFTGELFF
DNA: TGTGCCAGTAGTTTGGGTAGCGGGAGGCCCTTCACCGGGGAGCTGTTTTTT

length: 14
D: TRBD2
size: -
J: TRBJ2-5
V: TRBV20-1
CDR3: CSARELAGQETQYF
DNA: TGCAGTGCTAGAGAGCTAGCGGGGCAAGAGACCCAGTACTTC

length: 15
D: TRBD2
size: -
J: TRBJ2-5
V: TRBV20-1
CDR3: CSARGDPREPETQYF
DNA: TGCAGTGCTAGGGGGGATCCGCGGGAGCCCGAGACCCAGTACTTC